The clone carrying this T cell receptor beta chain has just one count. Repertoires were generated with immunoSEQ multiplex PCR, while TCRdb's copy carries only in-frame clones and drops some. The sample yields 55,000 to 70,000 clones, 84% seen once. Per the germline V gene, CDR1 is SGDLS and CDR2 is YYNGEE. The junction had 7 bases not matched to a gene; V was cut back by 0 bases and J by 5 bases. The CDR3 consists of 16 residues. This record comes from a study of OX40 agonist ivuxolimab in advanced cancers. For the study at large: Ivuxolimab was delivered to patients intravenously every 2 weeks at doses spanning 0.01 to 10 mg/kg.

Any history of autoimmune disease or systemic immunosuppression disqualified patients. Blood draws occurred at baseline, cycle 4 day 1, and cycle 7 day 1. The TCR sequence derives from an adult with an advanced solid tumor such as melanoma, head and neck, liver or kidney cancer. This specimen consisted of CD4+ or CD8+ T cells sorted from blood, obtained in a trial of the OX40 agonist ivuxolimab. This chain connects TRBV9 to TRBJ2-5; the match to TRBD2 covers 10 bases. The CDR3 sequence is CASSVGSGGTGETQYF. The CDR3, as DNA: TGTGCCAGCAGCGTAGGTAGCGGGGGGACGGGGGAGACCCAGTACTTC.